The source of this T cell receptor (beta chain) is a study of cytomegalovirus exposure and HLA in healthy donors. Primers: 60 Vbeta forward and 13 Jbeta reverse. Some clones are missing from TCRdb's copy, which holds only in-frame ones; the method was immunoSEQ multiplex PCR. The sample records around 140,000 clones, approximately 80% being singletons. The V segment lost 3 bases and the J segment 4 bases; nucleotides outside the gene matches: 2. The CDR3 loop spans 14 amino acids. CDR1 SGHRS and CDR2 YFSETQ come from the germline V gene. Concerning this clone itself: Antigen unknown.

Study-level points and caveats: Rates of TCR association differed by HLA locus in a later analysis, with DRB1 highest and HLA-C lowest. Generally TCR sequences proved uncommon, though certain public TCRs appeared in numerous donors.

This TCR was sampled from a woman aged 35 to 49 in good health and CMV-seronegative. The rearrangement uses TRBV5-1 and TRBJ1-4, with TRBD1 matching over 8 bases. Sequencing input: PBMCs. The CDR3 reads CASSWTGNNEKLFF. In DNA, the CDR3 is TGCGCCAGCAGCTGGACAGGGAATAATGAAAAACTGTTTTTT.